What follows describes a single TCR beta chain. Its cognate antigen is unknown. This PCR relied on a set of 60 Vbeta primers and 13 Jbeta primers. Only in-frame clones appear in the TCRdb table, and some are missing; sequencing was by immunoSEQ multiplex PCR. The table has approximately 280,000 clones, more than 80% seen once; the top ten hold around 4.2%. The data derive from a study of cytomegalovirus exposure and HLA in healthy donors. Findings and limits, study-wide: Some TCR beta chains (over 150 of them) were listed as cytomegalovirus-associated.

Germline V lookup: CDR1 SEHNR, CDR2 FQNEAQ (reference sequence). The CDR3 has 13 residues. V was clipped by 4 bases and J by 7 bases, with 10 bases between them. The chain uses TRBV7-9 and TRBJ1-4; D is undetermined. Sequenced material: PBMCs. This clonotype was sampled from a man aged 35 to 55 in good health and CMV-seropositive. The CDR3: CASSSTRSEKLFF. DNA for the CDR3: TGTGCCAGCAGCTCGACGCGGTCTGAAAAACTGTTTTTT. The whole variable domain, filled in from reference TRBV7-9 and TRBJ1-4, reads DTGVSQNPRHKITKRGQNVTFRCDPISEHNRLYWYRQTLGQGPEFLTYFQNEAQLEKSRLLSDRFSAERPKGSFSTLEIQRTEQGDSAMYLCASSSTRSEKLFFGSGTQLSVL.